This T cell receptor (beta chain) was found in a study of T cells in localized non-small cell lung cancer (dated by TCRdb to about 2020). For the study in its entirety: The study analyzed T cell repertoires of 200 to 250 early-stage NSCLC patients, comparing tumors and uninvolved tumor-adjacent lungs. The cohort comprised 200 to 300 treatment-naïve NSCLC patients with resected, localized lung tumors. The mean age of the NSCLC patients was about 64 years, with fewer than 150 men and 107 women. Study-wide conclusions, independent of this receptor: Uninvolved tumor-adjacent lung showed the highest T cell clonality, higher than tumor, which suggests more focused antigenic responses in the uninvolved tumor-adjacent lung. Since the design was exploratory, TCR variables were selected using unadjusted p-values with no false-discovery rate correction. Longer overall survival was associated with higher T cell density in blood, whereas shorter survival was associated with higher clonality in adjacent lung. Because multi-region tumor sequencing was not done, intratumor heterogeneity could not be ruled out. A median of 57 of the top 100 tumor clones turned up in the paired uninvolved adjacent lung, and fewer than 35 of those clones also ranked among the top 100 of that same adjacent lung.

At the junction V is shortened by 9 bases and J by 5 bases; bases outside the gene matches: 13. From its cysteine to its phenylalanine, the CDR3 spans 14 amino acids. Only CDR3 DNA is held: 42 bases, read in frame from base 1. In the germline V gene (reference sequence), CDR1 corresponds to MNHNY and CDR2 to SVGAGI. A remark on this clone: What antigen it recognizes has not been identified. Base qualities are not at hand, and no much larger clone is one base apart.

At diagnosis, peripheral blood, uninvolved tumor-adjacent lung and tumor were collected and were preserved as a mix of fresh-frozen and FFPE material. For TCR repertoire profiling, the blood samples were analyzed as peripheral blood mononuclear cells. TCR beta CDR3 regions were sequenced from DNA using the immunoSEQ Assay. The study's own analysis went as follows. T cell density was computed as TCR beta template counts normalized to usable DNA estimated by amplifying housekeeping genes. Using the preseqR package, richness was estimated by extrapolating to 120,000 templates for tissue samples and 400,000 templates for PBMC samples. Clonality was defined as one minus Pielou's evenness. Tissue-enriched TCRs were identified by differential abundance testing using productive amino-acid clonotypes, minimum total count 5 and alpha 0.1. The Jaccard Index and the Morisita Overlap Index were used to measure how much the repertoires overlapped between compartments. GLIPH grouped TCR beta CDR3s together with public tetramer-defined viral CDR3s, and a viral motif had to include at least three viral sequences and also show V-gene enrichment. TCRdb's version of the immuneACCESS table is confined to in-frame rearrangements and falls short of the full clone set. An unresolved V gene accounts for under half of the shortfall where checked; the remainder is of unknown origin. From that table come the V and J calls and clone size; the DNA was used to work out D and trimming. The sample table contains about 5,000 clones; only one count was recorded for around 84% of them. The ten largest clones take up around 9.1% of the sample.

The sequenced sample was PBMCs, obtained before any cancer treatment. The chain couples TRBV6-6 to TRBJ2-7, with 7 bases aligning to TRBD2. The receptor's source is a woman aged 40-70 years with stage II lung adenocarcinoma. The CDR3 amino acid sequence is: CASRDSSGDHEQYF. The DNA sequence follows: TGTGCCAGTCGGGATTCCAGCGGGGACCACGAGCAGTACTTC.